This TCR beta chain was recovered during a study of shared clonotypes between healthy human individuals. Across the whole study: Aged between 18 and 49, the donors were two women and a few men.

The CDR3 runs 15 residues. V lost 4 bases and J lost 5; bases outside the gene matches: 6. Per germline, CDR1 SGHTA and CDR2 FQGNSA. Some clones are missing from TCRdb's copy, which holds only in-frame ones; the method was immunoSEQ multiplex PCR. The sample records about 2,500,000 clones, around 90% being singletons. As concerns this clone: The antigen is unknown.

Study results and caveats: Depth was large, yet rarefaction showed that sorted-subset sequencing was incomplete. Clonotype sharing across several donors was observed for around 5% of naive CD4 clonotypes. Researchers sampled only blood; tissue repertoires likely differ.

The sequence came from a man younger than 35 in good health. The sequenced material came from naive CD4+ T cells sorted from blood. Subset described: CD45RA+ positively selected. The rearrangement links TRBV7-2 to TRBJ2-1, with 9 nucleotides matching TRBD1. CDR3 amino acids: CASSSPGQGHNEQFF. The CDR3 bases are TGTGCCAGCAGCTCTCCGGGACAGGGTCACAATGAGCAGTTCTTC.